This T cell receptor beta chain came from a study of OX40 agonist ivuxolimab in advanced cancers. V was shortened by 1 base and J by 0 bases, with 0 bases between the two germline ends. From germline, CDR1 is SEHNR and CDR2 FQNEAQ (reference sequence). CDR3 length: 12 residues. Profiling relied on immunoSEQ multiplex PCR, and the TCRdb table lists in-frame clones only, not all of them. The top ten hold 15% of the sample, which has about 45,000 clones, roughly 80% seen once. The sequence derives from an adult with an advanced solid tumor such as melanoma, head and neck, liver or kidney cancer. The gene calls are TRBV7-9 and TRBJ2-5, with D unresolved. The source was CD4+ or CD8+ T cells sorted from blood, collected in a trial of the OX40 agonist ivuxolimab. CDR3 DNA: TGTGCCAGCAGCTTAGACCAAGAGACCCAGTACTTC. Its translation is CASSLDQETQYF.